One and the same sample provided the 8 T cell receptor beta chains below, sequenced in a study of CD8 T cells in ankylosing spondylitis. Whole-study results and caveats: Blood of patients with ankylosing spondylitis appeared to be characterized by a TCR beta motif of several highly homologous variants.

A single record per CDR3 protein comes from TCRdb applying MiXCR to the 5' RACE reads. The sample has around 130,000 distinct CDR3 sequences; roughly 18% are singletons. These receptors' targets are unknown. The sequencing sample was made of blood, either unsorted or a sorted T cell fraction (not recorded which). Every receptor here comes from a male donor with ankylosing spondylitis.

The table lists this clonotype with a few counts. The gene calls are TRBV12-3 or TRBV12-4 and TRBJ1-2; D remains unclear. The V and J ends lost 7 bases and 1 base respectively, with 13 bases between them. This CDR3 spans 14 amino acids. CDR3 region: CASKGSGLNYGYTF. CDR3 bases: TGTGCCAGCAAAGGGTCAGGACTTAACTATGGCTACACCTTC.

The chain recombines TRBV3-1 with TRBJ2-7, with D possibly TRBD2 on 6 matching bases. Trimming cost V 4 bases and J 3 bases, with 13 bases left between them. CDR1 LGHDT and CDR2 YNNKEL come from the germline V gene (reference sequence). CDR3 length equals 14 residues. For the CDR3, the DNA is TGTGCCAGCAGCCCCATGGGGGGACGCTACGAGCAGTACTTC. This encodes CASSPMGGRYEQYF.

This clonotype has more than one count but fewer than ten. The CDR3 protein is CASSLGPADTIYF. CDR3 bases: TGCGCCAGCAGCCTTGGACCTGCCGACACCATATATTTT. V gene TRBV4-1 combines with J gene TRBJ1-3; D gene ambiguous. The CDR3 totals 13 residues. V was shortened by 4 bases and J by 8 bases, with 12 bases between the two germline ends. Germline CDR1 MGHRA, CDR2 YSYEKL.

V is TRBV12-3 or TRBV12-4 and J is TRBJ2-7, with D possibly TRBD2 on 5 matching bases. The CDR3 extends over 13 amino acids. V lost 7 bases and J lost 2, with 12 bases in between. The CDR3 region has the DNA TGTGCCAGCACCCTAAGTAGCGCCTACGAGCAGTACTTC. Translating gives CASTLSSAYEQYF.

The chain is built from TRBV7-6 and TRBJ2-7; no firm D call. Germline V CDR1 and CDR2: SGHVS, FNYEAQ. The CDR3 loop spans 15 amino acids. V lost 2 bases and J lost 5, with 16 bases in between. The CDR3 region is CASSLSMVAFNEQYF. In DNA form, the CDR3 reads TGTGCCAGCAGCTTATCTATGGTAGCTTTCAACGAGCAGTACTTC.

V and J are TRBV28 and TRBJ2-3; D is possibly TRBD1 (6 bases). The ends were cut back, 4 bases at V and 1 base at J, with 9 bases in the middle. From germline, CDR1 is MDHEN and CDR2 SYDVKM. The CDR3 runs 14 residues. The CDR3 sequence is CASSSWGRTDTQYF. CDR3 DNA sequence: TGTGCCAGCAGTTCCTGGGGGCGCACAGATACGCAGTATTTT.

The chain uses TRBV11-2 and TRBJ2-7, with no clear D. V lost 5 bases and J lost 1, with 15 bases in between. The germline V gene encodes CDR1 SGHAT and CDR2 FQNNGV. There are 15 residues in the CDR3. The CDR3 spells CASSPAIARSYEQYF. CDR3 bases: TGTGCCAGCAGCCCCGCGATAGCACGTTCCTACGAGCAGTACTTC.

The chain couples TRBV6-5 to TRBJ2-7; the D gene is possibly TRBD2 (6 bases). This CDR3 has 14 amino acids. Trimming left V 2 bases short and J 4 bases short, with 12 bases between. The germline CDR1 and CDR2 sequences are MNHEY and SVGAGI. CDR3 sequence: CASSYREIGYEQYF. CDR3 nucleotide sequence: TGTGCCAGCAGTTACCGGGAGATAGGATACGAGCAGTACTTC.